These 16 T cell receptor beta chains were all obtained from the same sample, sequenced in a study of beta chain features in type 1 diabetes (dated by TCRdb to the late 2010s). Their specific antigens are unknown. Findings and caveats that apply to the study as a whole: In all four CD4+ subsets, TCRB CDR3 length was moderately but significantly shorter in type 1 diabetes patients.

The library came from the immunoSEQ multiplex PCR assay. The entire isolated RNA was reverse transcribed using the High Capacity cDNA Reverse Transcription Kit, and thus expressed TCRB transcripts were sequenced. TCRdb mirrors the immuneACCESS table, restricted to in-frame sequences. Some clones are absent from its copies; in checked studies, under half trace to an unresolved V gene, and the reason for the others is unknown. The sample table shows hundreds of thousands of clones, and over 12% are seen once. The ten largest clones add up to roughly 0.04% of the sample. The material sequenced was naive CD4+ T cells from blood. This specimen's cell subset or site label, per the study, means: true naive CD4+ T cells. The receptor source for this set is a man between 18 and 35 years old with type 1 diabetes.

V is TRBV9 and J is TRBJ1-1; D call uncertain. CDR1 is SGDLS and CDR2 is YYNGEE in the germline V gene. Trimming stripped 0 bases from V and 2 bases from J, with 11 bases between. The CDR3 spans 15 residues. The CDR3 loop reads CASSVEPLGNTEAFF. The CDR3 DNA is TGTGCCAGCAGCGTAGAGCCCCTTGGAAACACTGAAGCTTTCTTT.

The J gene is TRBJ1-2, the V gene TRBV10-3, with D possibly matching TRBD1 (6 bases). V gave up 2 bases and J gave up 2 bases, with 6 bases separating them. This CDR3 contains 13 residues. CDR1 and CDR2 from the germline V gene are ENHRY and SYGVKD. DNA of the CDR3: TGTGCCATCAGTGAGGACAGGAACTATGGCTACACCTTC. Protein product: CAISEDRNYGYTF.

This clone was picked up a small number of times. V gene TRBV30 combines with J gene TRBJ2-5; 7 positions match TRBD1. The J call may be incorrect, as the DNA end agrees better with TRBJ2-7. The CDR3 consists of 13 residues. The germline V gene has CDR1 GTSNPN and CDR2 SVGIG (reference sequence). CDR3 loop: CAWSVKGAFEQYF. In nucleotides, the CDR3 is TGTGCCTGGAGTGTTAAGGGGGCCTTCGAGCAGTACTTC.

This clone has more than one count but fewer than ten. The rearrangement uses TRBV7-3 and TRBJ2-7; 9 bases are a match to TRBD1. The CDR3 spans 15 residues. Germline CDR1 SGHTA, CDR2 FQGTGA. The ends lost 5 bases at V and 3 bases at J; junction bases unmatched: 8. The DNA of the CDR3 is TGTGCCAGCAGCATCACAGGGGGCGCTTACTACGAGCAGTACTTC. This sequence encodes CASSITGGAYYEQYF. Filled out from reference TRBV7-3 and TRBJ2-7, the complete variable domain reads GAGVSQTPSNKVTEKGKYVELRCDPISGHTALYWYRQSLGQGPEFLIYFQGTGAADDSGLPNDRFFAVRPEGSVSTLKIQRTERGDSAVYLCASSITGGAYYEQYFGPGTRLTVT.

This clone appeared a few times. The chain carries TRBV28 and TRBJ2-7, with no clear D. Germline values: CDR1 MDHEN, CDR2 SYDVKM. The V and J ends lost 8 bases and 3 bases respectively, with 8 bases between them. CDR3 length: 11 residues. The CDR3 DNA sequence: TGTGCCAGCTTAAGGGACTACGAGCAGTACTTC. It translates to CASLRDYEQYF.

This clone has only a few counts. The CDR3 bases are TGCAGCGTTGGGGAAGAGGGTCGGATGGCTTTCTTT. It is translated as CSVGEEGRMAFF. The V gene is TRBV29-1, the J gene TRBJ1-1; D is uncertain. The germline CDR1 and CDR2 sequences are SQVTM and ANQGSEA. The V gene lost 4 bases and the J gene lost 11 bases, with 17 bases spanning the gap. CDR3 length: 12 amino acids.

This clone was observed a few times. V usage is TRBV7-2 and J usage is TRBJ2-3, with D hard to call. The CDR3 totals 13 residues. The germline gives CDR1 SGHTA, CDR2 FQGNSA. Trimming stripped 5 bases from V and 8 bases from J, with 14 bases between. The CDR3 reads CASSLKETGTQYF. DNA for the CDR3: TGTGCCAGCAGCCTGAAGGAGACGGGTACGCAGTATTTT.

This clone was detected only a few times. The CDR3 DNA reads TGTGCCAGCAGCCTAAGACAAGAGCAGTTCTTC. Residues: CASSLRQEQFF. The chain joins TRBV7-2 to TRBJ2-1; D not certain. The CDR3 runs 11 residues. Germline values: CDR1 SGHTA, CDR2 FQGNSA. Trimming shortened V by 5 bases and J by 10 bases, and 9 bases separated the two germline ends.

This clone came up a few times. J is TRBJ1-4 and V is TRBV10-3, with a weak D call TRBD1 (6 bases). V gave up 10 bases and J gave up 5 bases, with 11 bases separating them. Germline lookup yields CDR1 ENHRY and CDR2 SYGVKD. The length of the CDR3 is 12 residues. The CDR3 loop reads CATGGGNEKLFF. The CDR3 nucleotides are TGTGCCACCGGAGGGGGAAATGAAAAACTGTTTTTT.

This clone was seen only a few times. Other DNA sequences in the same sample also yield this CDR3. This rearrangement joins TRBV19 to TRBJ2-1, with 11 nucleotides matching TRBD2. With V trimmed by 5 bases and J by 5 bases, 5 bases remained unmatched. Germline CDR1 reads LNHDA; CDR2 reads SQIVND (reference sequence). The CDR3 extends over 15 amino acids. CDR3: CASSDGTSGHNEQFF. CDR3 coding DNA: TGTGCCAGTAGTGATGGGACTAGCGGACACAATGAGCAGTTCTTC.

The table lists this clone with a few counts. The chain couples TRBV23-1 to TRBJ1-2, with D maybe TRBD1 (5 bases). TRBV23-1 is assigned to the ORF class and has an uncertain function. Trimming took 6 bases from V and 3 from J, leaving 17 bases between them. The CDR3 is 15 residues long. CDR3: CASSPRGGDDYGYTF. The DNA for the CDR3 is TGCGCCAGCAGCCCCCGTGGGGGGGACGACTATGGCTACACCTTC.

This clone showed up just a few times. V is TRBV9 and J is TRBJ2-2; the D is unclear. CDR3 length equals 13 residues. Trimming shortened V by 2 bases and J by 6 bases, and 8 bases separated the two germline ends. Germline V lookup: CDR1 SGDLS, CDR2 YYNGEE. The CDR3 DNA follows: TGTGCCAGCAGCGTTCGGACCCCCGGGGAGCTGTTTTTT. Its protein product is CASSVRTPGELFF. Based on the CDR3 plus reference TRBV9 and TRBJ2-2, the full variable domain is DSGVTQTPKHLITATGQRVTLRCSPRSGDLSVYWYQQSLDQGLQFLIQYYNGEERAKGNILERFSAQQFPDLHSELNLSSLELGDSALYFCASSVRTPGELFFGEGSRLTVL.

The chain links TRBV19 to TRBJ1-5; 10 bases fit TRBD1. The junction had 8 bases not matched to a gene; V was cut back by 7 bases and J by 2 bases. The CDR3 is 16 amino acids. Germline loops: CDR1 LNHDA, CDR2 SQIVND (reference sequence). The CDR3 loop is CASNRAGTGGNQPQHF. As DNA, the CDR3 is TGTGCCAGTAATAGGGCCGGGACAGGGGGCAATCAGCCCCAGCATTTT.

This clone came up a few times. This chain links TRBV7-2 with TRBJ2-1, with 13 positions matching TRBD2. This CDR3 region has 19 residues. CDR1 is SGHTA, CDR2 FQGNSA, per germline. V lost 2 bases and J lost 10; bases outside the gene matches: 17. The CDR3 DNA is TGTGCCAGCAGCTTAAGGACTAGCGGGGGTCGGTTGGAGGCCTTGGAGCAGTTCTTC. It is translated as CASSLRTSGGRLEALEQFF.

Concerning this clone itself: Other DNA sequences within the sample encode an identical CDR3. The chain uses TRBV2 and TRBJ2-5, with D possibly being TRBD2 (5 bases). Germline V CDR1 and CDR2: SNHLY, FYNNEI. The CDR3 runs to 11 residues. Trimming shortened V by 3 bases and J by 7 bases, and 6 bases separated the two germline ends. The DNA of the CDR3 is TGTGCCAGCAGTGAGCGGGTGACCCAGTACTTC. Amino acid sequence: CASSERVTQYF.

The genes are TRBV9 and TRBJ2-5; D is unresolved. Trimming left V 0 bases short and J 3 bases short, with 12 bases between. Germline loops: CDR1 SGDLS, CDR2 YYNGEE. The CDR3 consists of 15 residues. The CDR3 reads CASSVATVVEETQYF. CDR3 nucleotides: TGTGCCAGCAGCGTAGCTACGGTCGTAGAAGAGACCCAGTACTTC. The full variable domain, completed using reference TRBV9 and TRBJ2-5, is DSGVTQTPKHLITATGQRVTLRCSPRSGDLSVYWYQQSLDQGLQFLIQYYNGEERAKGNILERFSAQQFPDLHSELNLSSLELGDSALYFCASSVATVVEETQYFGPGTRLLVL.